This T cell receptor beta chain was captured by sequencing in a study of CD8+CD57+ T cells in acquired aplastic anemia. At the level of the study: DNA recovered from sorted CD4+ and CD8+ cells had a mean of about 3 ug.

Comment on this clonotype: What it recognizes is unknown.

Germline values: CDR1 SSHAT, CDR2 FNYEAQ (reference sequence). V lost 5 bases and J lost 8, with 23 bases in between. The CDR3 runs 16 residues. General study findings and limits: Significant differences in CD8+ Simpson's diversity were not observed between patients and controls.

It was genomic DNA that served as the template for profiling TCR beta VDJ and CDR3. MiXCR, run by TCRdb on the reads, gives a single entry per CDR3 protein. The sample lists about 180,000 distinct CDR3 sequences, roughly three fifths occurring once. Only patients with CD8+CD57+ cell expansion on flow cytometry were chosen for sequencing. This clonotype was sampled from a human donor with aplastic anemia. This rearrangement joins TRBV7-7 to TRBJ2-3; D possibly matches TRBD1 or TRBD2 (5 bases each). The sequenced sample was sorted CD4+, CD8+, or CD8+CD57+ T cells (not recorded which) from PBMCs. The CDR3 here is CASSPGTYDRKATQYF. For the CDR3, the DNA is TGTGCCAGCAGCCCTGGGACGTACGACCGTAAGGCTACGCAGTATTTT. The entire variable domain, with the rest obtained from reference TRBV7-7 and TRBJ2-3, is as follows: GAGVSQSPRYKVTKRGQDVTLRCDPISSHATLYWYQQALGQGPEFLTYFNYEAQPDKSGLPSDRFSAERPEGSISTLTIQRTEQRDSAMYRCASSPGTYDRKATQYFGPGTRLTVL.